The TCR beta chain described here comes from a study of T cells in Graves' hyperthyroidism and ophthalmopathy. On the study more broadly: Initial diagnosis, before any treatment, was when peripheral blood was collected. Study results and caveats: Among clonotypes expanded in thyroid above 0.001, most were also found in blood. From stable hyperthyroidism, ophthalmopathy was set apart by a 13 V-J model.

This clonotype was seen ten or more times. Its antigen remains unknown. Authors of the study amplified TCR beta CDR3 regions from RNA transcripts. The HTBI primer set served for first-round RT-PCR of the TCR CDR3. TCRdb itself ran the multiplex PCR reads through MiXCR, one entry per CDR3 protein. This table has hundreds of thousands of distinct CDR3 sequences, about a sixth appearing once. This CDR3 comprises 14 residues. The V end lost 3 bases, the J end lost 4 bases, and 12 bases lay between the germline ends. The PBMCs studied were ones that came from 9 to 10 ml fresh peripheral blood. Sequencing input: blood. This chain joins TRBV12-3 or TRBV12-4 and TRBJ1-2; D uncertain. This receptor was taken from a woman aged 18-29 years with Graves' hyperthyroidism. The CDR3 here is CASSLSGDSYGYTF. In DNA, the CDR3 is TGTGCCAGCAGTTTGTCCGGGGATTCCTATGGCTACACCTTC.